This TCR beta chain was observed in a study of cytomegalovirus exposure and HLA in healthy donors. Researchers ran the PCR with 60 Vbeta and 13 Jbeta primers. Using immunoSEQ multiplex PCR, the repertoire was profiled, and TCRdb retains in-frame clones only, with some absent. The sample yields roughly 99,000 clones, about 74% seen once. Remarks on this clone: Its antigen is not identified.

Broader study findings: A later analysis found that most CMV-associated TCR beta chains appeared HLA-restricted.

The CDR3 is 17 amino acids. The V gene's germline CDR1 is MGHRA and CDR2 YSYEKL. With 4 bases clipped from V and 0 bases from J, the junction kept 6 bases outside the gene matches. The V gene is TRBV4-1, the J gene TRBJ1-5; 10 bases map to TRBD1. The sequencing sample was made of PBMCs. This clonotype was sampled from a woman between 40 and 50 years old in good health and CMV-seropositive. Here the CDR3 reads CASSPDRGSLSNQPQHF. The CDR3, as DNA: TGCGCCAGCAGCCCGGACAGGGGGAGTCTTAGCAATCAGCCCCAGCATTTT.